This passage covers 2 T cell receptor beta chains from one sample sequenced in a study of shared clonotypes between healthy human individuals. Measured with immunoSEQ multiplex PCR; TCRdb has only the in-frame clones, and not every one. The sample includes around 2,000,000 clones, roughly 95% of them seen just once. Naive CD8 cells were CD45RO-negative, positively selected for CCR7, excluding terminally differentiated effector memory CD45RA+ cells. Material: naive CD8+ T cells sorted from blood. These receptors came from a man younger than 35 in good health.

The CDR3, as DNA: TGTGCCAGCAGCCCCGGACCTGGGCAAGAAGCTTTCTTT. This sequence encodes CASSPGPGQEAFF. The chain joins TRBV13 to TRBJ1-1; D remains ambiguous. Trimming left V 5 bases short and J 8 bases short, with 15 bases between. Germline-derived CDR1 and CDR2 are PRHDT and FYEKMQ (reference sequence). The CDR3 covers 13 residues.

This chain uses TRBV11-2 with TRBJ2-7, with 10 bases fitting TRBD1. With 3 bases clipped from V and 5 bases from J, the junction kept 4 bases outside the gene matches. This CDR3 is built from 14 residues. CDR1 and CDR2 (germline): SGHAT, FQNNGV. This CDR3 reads CASSLTGGHDEQYF. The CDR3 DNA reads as TGTGCCAGCAGCTTGACAGGGGGCCATGACGAGCAGTACTTC. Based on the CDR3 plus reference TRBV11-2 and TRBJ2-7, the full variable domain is EAGVAQSPRYKIIEKRQSVAFWCNPISGHATLYWYQQILGQGPKLLIQFQNNGVVDDSQLPKDRFSAERLKGVDSTLKIQPAKLEDSAVYLCASSLTGGHDEQYFGPGTRLTVT.